The 11 T cell receptor beta chains presented below share a single source sample, sequenced in a study of tumor-infiltrating lymphocytes in primary liver carcinoma. Priming with a constant-region primer yielded TCR beta cDNA from 400 to 550 ng total RNA. What produced the TCR beta libraries was three nested multiplex PCR rounds using slightly modified ARM-PCR. The first two PCR rounds, roughly 10 cycles each, used TRBV1-TRBV30 forward primers and a C-beta reverse primer. TCRdb redid the calling of the multiplex PCR reads with MiXCR, one entry per CDR3 protein. The sample carries fewer than 75,000 distinct CDR3 sequences, 71% recorded once. It was from roughly 20-30 mg of unsorted bulk tissue that RNA and DNA were co-extracted. The sample comprised liver tumor tissue from sampling region 2. Subset here: tumor region T2, inferior pole. The receptors stem from a man in his forties with primary liver carcinoma and hepatitis B virus infection.

Worth noting for this clonotype: Mismatch with germline at one junction end may stem from a read error. This chain links TRBV6-4 with TRBJ2-3; TRBD2 matches 10 bases. The germline V gene encodes CDR1 MRHNA and CDR2 SNTAGT. The CDR3 covers 17 residues. CDR3 amino acids: CASTMASGRGSTDTQYF. The CDR3 nucleotides are TGTGCCAGCACCATGGCTAGCGGGAGAGGGAGCACGGATACGCAGTATTTT.

Notes on this clonotype: Germline is not matched at one junction end, which may reflect a read error. The chain couples TRBV4-1 to TRBJ2-3; D remains ambiguous. The CDR3 covers 14 residues. Germline values: CDR1 MGHRA, CDR2 YSYEKL. CDR3 loop: CVSSRAGNVNTQYF. The DNA of the CDR3 is TGCGTCAGCAGCCGGGCCGGTAATGTAAATACGCAGTATTTT.

Turning to this clonotype: The final CDR3 position lacks the conserved phenylalanine or tryptophan, pointing to a likely read error. The rearrangement uses TRBV12-3 or TRBV12-4 and TRBJ1-5; D remains ambiguous. The CDR3 is 15 residues long. Trimming took off 3 bases at V and 4 bases at J, with 13 bases between the two ends. CDR3 sequence (DNA): TGTGCCAGCAGTTTTGGGCAAGTAAGTAATCAGCCCCAGCATCTT. Its protein is CASSFGQVSNQPQHL.

Remarks on this clonotype: Germline and junction disagree at one end, which may indicate a read error. The genes are TRBV14 and TRBJ2-1; D is perhaps TRBD2 (6 bases). Germline-derived CDR1 and CDR2 are SGHDN and FVKESK. CDR3 length: 16 residues. The CDR3 sequence: CVSNAVAGWINNEQFF. Written as DNA, the CDR3 is TGTGTCAGCAATGCCGTTGCGGGATGGATAAACAATGAGCAGTTCTTC.

Details on this clonotype: This is likely a read error, given that the CDR3 carries no conserved phenylalanine or tryptophan at its end. The V call is TRBV11-1, the J call TRBJ2-3; D might be TRBD2 (7 bases). Germline assignment: CDR1 SGHAT and CDR2 FQDESV (reference sequence). V gave up 5 bases and J gave up 3 bases, with 15 bases separating them. The CDR3 length is 15 residues. CDR3 DNA: TGTGCCAGCAGCGAAGGCGGGGGCTTAACAGATACGCAGTATTCT. This encodes CASSEGGGLTDTQYS.

J is TRBJ2-7 and V is TRBV6-5, with 8 bases that match TRBD1. Trimming took 6 bases from V and 0 from J; bases not matched to a gene: 4. The CDR3 runs to 14 residues. Germline V gives CDR1 MNHEY, CDR2 SVGAGI. As DNA, the CDR3 is TGTGCCAGCAGCGAGGACAGGGCCTCCTACGAGCAGTACTTC. Amino acid sequence: CASSEDRASYEQYF.

There are many counts of this clonotype. V and J are TRBV6-2 or TRBV6-3 and TRBJ2-7, with 7 bases that match TRBD2. Germline trimming cut 6 bases from V and 6 bases from J; bases unmatched to any gene: 8. The CDR3 has 13 residues. From germline, CDR1 is MNHEY and CDR2 SVGEGT. DNA of the CDR3: TGTGCCAGCAGACCAGCGGGACCCCGCGAGCAGTACTTC. Residues: CASRPAGPREQYF.

This clonotype occurred once. The chain has TRBV6-2 or TRBV6-3 and TRBJ2-3, with 8 bases matching TRBD1. Near its end, the DNA agrees better with TRBJ1-5, so the J call may be wrong. This CDR3 comprises 16 residues. In germline, CDR1 is MNHEY, CDR2 SVGEGT. CDR3: CASSSGRGLHLDTQHF. CDR3 DNA: TGTGCCAGCAGTAGCGGCAGGGGGCTTCACCTAGATACGCAGCATTTT.

In regard to this clonotype: Since no conserved phenylalanine or tryptophan closes the CDR3, a read error is the likely cause. The chain employs TRBV12-3 or TRBV12-4 and TRBJ1-5; D is possibly TRBD2 (6 bases). With the DNA end fitting TRBJ2-3 better, the J assignment may be wrong. The CDR3 has 15 residues. CDR3 sequence reads: CASTRGTAINQPQYL. The CDR3, as DNA: TGTGCCAGCACGCGGGGCACCGCAATAAACCAGCCCCAGTATTTG.

Worth noting for this clonotype: A junction end diverges from the germline sequence, so it may reflect a read error. V usage is TRBV6-2 or TRBV6-3 and J usage is TRBJ1-5; D remains unclear. The CDR3 length is 13 residues. CDR1 and CDR2 from the germline V gene are MNHEY and SVGEGT. This chain's CDR3 is CASSYRAEQPQHF. The CDR3 region has the DNA TGTGCCAGTAGTTATCGGGCCGAGCAGCCCCAGCATTTT.

About this clonotype: One end of the junction is discordant with germline, which a read error may explain. The V and J genes are TRBV11-2 and TRBJ2-5; 8 positions match TRBD2. The CDR3 covers 16 residues. Germline V gene data show CDR1 as SGHAT and CDR2 as FQNNGV. CDR3 protein: CASSQTRGGGKGTQYF. The CDR3 nucleotides read TGTGCCAGCAGCCAAACTCGTGGCGGGGGGAAAGGGACACAGTACTTT.